One T cell receptor (beta chain) is described in this entry. What it binds is not known. A sample-barcoded 5' primer and a J-beta primer mix were used in a second PCR of about 7 to 12 cycles. One entry per CDR3 protein, called by TCRdb with MiXCR from the 5' RACE reads. The table has some 1.4 million distinct CDR3 sequences, 42% seen once. The sample belongs to a study of blood T cells in healthy people across ages. Findings and limits, study-wide: Unsorted PBMCs prevented conclusive naive versus antigen-experienced comparison.

This sequence originates from a woman aged 18-29 years in good health. The material sequenced was blood.

DNA for the CDR3: TGCGCCAGCAGCCAGATGACAGGGACCTATGGCTACACCTTC. This gives the protein CASSQMTGTYGYTF. The V call is TRBV4-3, the J call TRBJ1-2; the match to TRBD1 covers 7 bases. Germline-derived CDR1 and CDR2 are LGHNA and YSLEER. Trimming at V came to 3 bases and at J to 4 bases, leaving 5 bases not matched to a gene. The CDR3 covers 14 residues.